This is a list of T cell receptor beta chains from one sample in a study of blood T cell repertoires in COVID-19. Profiling relied on immunoSEQ multiplex PCR, and the TCRdb table lists in-frame clones only, not all of them. The sample lists 60,000 to 75,000 clones, 70% to 90% occurring once. Sequencing was performed on peripheral blood. The receptors were gathered from a human donor in a cohort sampled during active COVID-19. The CDR3 runs from the conserved cysteine through the conserved F or W. The D gene is left open where the match is weak. Rows may omit the clone size; those that give it use once, few, many or a size class.

J gene | V gene | D gene | clone size | CDR3 protein | CDR3 DNA
TRBJ2-7 | TRBV7-2 | . | . | CASSLEGYGEQYF | TGTGCCAGCAGCTTAGAAGGATACGGGGAGCAGTACTTC
TRBJ2-1 | TRBV5-4 | TRBD2 | . | CASSRPSPGLAGVNEQFF | TGTGCCAGCAGCCGGCCTAGCCCGGGACTAGCGGGAGTCAATGAGCAGTTCTTC
TRBJ2-1 | TRBV15 | . | . | CATSRRGANEQFF | TGTGCCACCAGTCGCAGGGGGGCTAATGAGCAGTTCTTC
TRBJ1-2 | TRBV3-1/TRBV3-2 | . | . | CASSYGSGYGYTF | TGTGCCAGCAGTTACGGGTCAGGGTATGGCTACACCTTC
TRBJ2-2 | TRBV27 | . | . | CASTVLGGQGRTGELFF | TGTGCCAGCACCGTTTTGGGGGGGCAGGGTCGCACCGGGGAGCTGTTTTTT
TRBJ1-1 | TRBV6-5 | TRBD1 | . | CASSYSGGANTEAFF | TGTGCCAGCAGTTATTCAGGGGGCGCGAACACTGAAGCTTTCTTT
TRBJ1-5 | TRBV28 | TRBD1 | . | CASSYRGGRQPQHF | TGTGCCAGCAGCTACAGGGGAGGACGTCAGCCCCAGCATTTT
TRBJ2-7 | TRBV6-5 | TRBD1 | . | CASSLDRDAYEQYF | TGTGCCAGCAGTTTGGACAGGGACGCCTACGAGCAGTACTTC
TRBJ1-4 | TRBV11-2 | . | . | CASSPVKSATNEKLFF | TGTGCCAGCAGCCCCGTTAAAAGCGCAACTAATGAAAAACTGTTTTTT
TRBJ1-1 | TRBV27 | . | . | CASRPTGNTEAFF | TGTGCCAGCAGGCCGACTGGGAACACTGAAGCTTTCTTT
TRBJ1-6 | TRBV28 | TRBD1 | . | CASSRDRELRGENSPLHF | TGTGCCAGCAGTCGGGACAGGGAACTGAGGGGGGAAAATTCACCCCTCCACTTT
TRBJ2-7 | TRBV12-1 | . | . | CASSSTRRGSYEQYF | TGTGCCAGCAGCTCCACGAGAAGGGGATCCTACGAGCAGTACTTC
TRBJ1-6 | TRBV13 | . | . | CASSLVGGWDLHF | TGTGCCAGCAGCTTAGTAGGCGGGTGGGACCTCCACTTT
TRBJ2-3 | TRBV9 | . | . | CASSVVGTRLTDTQYF | TGTGCCAGCAGCGTGGTCGGGACTCGCCTTACAGATACGCAGTATTTT
TRBJ2-5 | TRBV6-1 | TRBD2 | . | CASSEAAGGQETQYF | TGTGCCAGCAGTGAAGCAGCGGGGGGCCAAGAGACCCAGTACTTC
TRBJ1-6 | TRBV30 | TRBD1 | . | CAWINRGRGASSPLHF | TGTGCCTGGATAAACAGGGGACGAGGGGCTAGTTCACCCCTCCACTTT
TRBJ2-7 | TRBV5-1 | TRBD1 | . | CASSATGTGLPRTLYEQYF | TGCGCCAGCAGCGCAACCGGGACAGGGCTTCCACGAACGCTTTACGAGCAGTACTTC
TRBJ2-3 | TRBV7-9 | . | . | CASSLGRGQIWADTQYF | TGTGCCAGCAGCTTAGGCCGTGGACAGATATGGGCAGATACGCAGTATTTT
TRBJ1-6 | TRBV5-1 | . | . | CASSLDNNSPLHF | TGCGCCAGCAGCTTGGATAATAATTCACCCCTCCACTTT
TRBJ1-1 | TRBV5-4 | . | . | CASRGGGSEAFF | TGTGCCAGCAGGGGAGGGGGGTCTGAAGCTTTCTTT
TRBJ2-7 | TRBV25-1 | TRBD1 | . | CASSEGTAYEQYF | TGTGCCAGCAGTGAAGGGACAGCCTACGAGCAGTACTTC
TRBJ2-7 | TRBV18 | . | . | CASSPSTGRSSYEQYF | TGTGCCAGCTCACCATCTACAGGGCGAAGCTCCTACGAGCAGTACTTC
TRBJ2-7 | TRBV7-8 | . | once | CASSLRTGVQYEQYF | TGTGCCAGCAGCTTACGAACGGGGGTCCAATACGAGCAGTACTTC
TRBJ1-1 | TRBV9 | . | . | CASSVWGEGEAFF | TGTGCCAGCAGCGTATGGGGGGAGGGTGAAGCTTTCTTT